The rows below give T cell receptor beta chains drawn from one sample of a study of CD8 T cells in ankylosing spondylitis. Via MiXCR, TCRdb re-called the 5' RACE reads, giving one row per CDR3 protein. The sample holds some 220,000 distinct CDR3 sequences, about 7% seen once. Sequenced input: blood, either unsorted or a sorted T cell fraction (not recorded which). The receptor source for this set is a male donor with ankylosing spondylitis. The CDR3 runs from the conserved cysteine through the conserved F or W. A D gene is named only where the DNA matches it firmly. Size tells how often a clone was seen (once, few, many) or the class of an expanded clone, and some rows leave it out.

.	many	TRBV7-9	TRBJ2-1	TGTGCCAGCAGCGAAAAAATAGGCATCTACAATGAGCAGTTCTTC	CASSEKIGIYNEQFF
.	many	TRBV11-2	TRBJ2-2	TGTGCCAGCAGCTCGGACGTCGGCACCGGGGAGCTGTTTTTT	CASSSDVGTGELFF
TRBD2	many	TRBV28	TRBJ2-7	TGTGCCAGCAGTAGCCCCTACCAGCGGGGGGGCTACGAGCAGTACTTC	CASSSPYQRGGYEQYF
TRBD1	many	TRBV24-1	TRBJ2-1	TGTGCCACCAGTGACAACAGGGGCTCCTACAATGAGCAGTTCTTC	CATSDNRGSYNEQFF
.	many	TRBV4-3	TRBJ1-2	TGCGCCAGCAGCCAAGACGTCGCCGGCAGCTATGGCTACACCTTC	CASSQDVAGSYGYTF
TRBD1	few	TRBV29-1	TRBJ1-1	TGCAGCGCCCTGGGACAGGACGAAGCTTTCTTT	CSALGQDEAFF
TRBD1	many	TRBV11-2	TRBJ2-4	TGTGCCAGCAGCATGAGGACAGGGCTCGTGGGCATTCAGTACTTC	CASSMRTGLVGIQYF
.	many	TRBV7-8	TRBJ2-2	TGTGCCAGCAGCTTAGCGGTGGGGTCGACCGGGGAGCTGTTTTTT	CASSLAVGSTGELFF
.	few	TRBV9	TRBJ2-5	TGTGCCAGCAGCGTAGCGGGGTTCGCCAGTAGCGAGACCCAGTACTTC	CASSVAGFASSETQYF
TRBD1	many	TRBV7-9	TRBJ2-3	TGTGCCAGCAGTGGACAGGGGAGGGCAGATACGCAGTATTTT	CASSGQGRADTQYF
.	.	TRBV4-3	TRBJ2-2	TGCGCCAGCAGCCAAGGGGGGGAAGGCGGGGAGCTGTTTTTT	CASSQGGEGGELFF
.	many	TRBV4-2	TRBJ1-4	TGTGCCAGCAGCCCACCTCAGGGAAAACTGTTTTTT	CASSPPQGKLFF
.	few	TRBV27	TRBJ1-1	TGTGCCAGCAGTTTGGGGGACGCGAACACTGAAGCTTTCTTT	CASSLGDANTEAFF
TRBD2	many	TRBV4-3	TRBJ2-7	TGCGCCAGCAGCCAAGATCAGAGGCTAGCGGGGGCCTACGAGCAGTACTTC	CASSQDQRLAGAYEQYF
TRBD1	.	TRBV9	TRBJ2-7	TGTGCCAGCAGCGAGATGGACAGGGACGAGCAGTACTTC	CASSEMDRDEQYF
TRBD1	many	TRBV12-3/TRBV12-4	TRBJ2-5	TGTGCCAGCAGCGACAGGGTGGGTGGAAGTCGGACCCAGTACTTC	CASSDRVGGSRTQYF
TRBD1	many	TRBV9	TRBJ1-1	TGTGCCAGCAGCGTAGCTAGCGGGACAGGGTTCATGAACACTGAAGCTTTCTTT	CASSVASGTGFMNTEAFF
.	many	TRBV20-1	TRBJ2-7	TGCAGTGCTAAACAGGCGAGGGGTCCCTACGAGCAGTACTTC	CSAKQARGPYEQYF
.	few	TRBV30	TRBJ1-2	TGTGCCTGGAGACAACAAGGGGACTATGGCTACACCTTC	CAWRQQGDYGYTF
TRBD2	many	TRBV20-1	TRBJ2-3	TGCAGTGCTAGAGATTTGACAGCGGGAGGCACAGATACGCAGTATTTT	CSARDLTAGGTDTQYF
.	many	TRBV20-1	TRBJ1-1	TGCAGTGCTCTAGGGGACACTGAAGCTTTCTTT	CSALGDTEAFF
TRBD2	.	TRBV4-3	TRBJ2-2	TGCGCCAGCAGCCAGGGGACTAGCGGGGCGAACACCGGGGAGCTGTTTTTT	CASSQGTSGANTGELFF
TRBD1	many	TRBV6-2/TRBV6-3	TRBJ1-5	TGTGCCAGCTCCAAACGCCCGACAGGGGCTCAGCCCCAGCATTTT	CASSKRPTGAQPQHF
.	many	TRBV28	TRBJ1-5	TGTGCCAGCAGTTCTTTGAGTAGGGGGACCTTTCAGCCCCAGCATTTT	CASSSLSRGTFQPQHF
TRBD2	few	TRBV7-9	TRBJ2-3	TGTGCCAGCAGCATAGCGGGGGGGACCACAGATACGCAGTATTTT	CASSIAGGTTDTQYF
TRBD1	many	TRBV9	TRBJ1-2	TGTGCCAGCAGCGTATCCCGGACAGGTGATGGCTACACCTTC	CASSVSRTGDGYTF
TRBD1	many	TRBV4-1	TRBJ1-5	TGCGCCAGCAGCCAAGCGTGGGGACAGGTCAATCAGCCCCAGCATTTT	CASSQAWGQVNQPQHF
.	many	TRBV28	TRBJ2-3	TGTGCCAGCAGTTTAGTTTGGGACCGGAGTGCGCAGTATTTT	CASSLVWDRSAQYF
.	many	TRBV7-9	TRBJ2-1	TGTGCCAGCAGTCCTCCATCTTTAAGGCGCAATGAGCAGTTCTTC	CASSPPSLRRNEQFF
TRBD2	.	TRBV20-1	TRBJ2-1	TGCAGTGCTACAGGGACTAGCGGGGTCCATCCGACTGAGCAGTTCTTC	CSATGTSGVHPTEQFF
.	.	TRBV7-6	TRBJ2-7	TGTGCCAGCAGCCCTCGGGTAGAATCCTACGAGCAGTACTTC	CASSPRVESYEQYF
TRBD1	.	TRBV7-8	TRBJ1-5	TGTGCCAGCAGTTTGACAGGGGACGGCAATCAGCCCCAGCATTTT	CASSLTGDGNQPQHF
TRBD2	few	TRBV6-2/TRBV6-3	TRBJ2-1	TGTGCCAGCAGCGGGCGGTTAGGACTAGCGACCTACAATGAGCAGTTCTTC	CASSGRLGLATYNEQFF
TRBD1	many	TRBV15	TRBJ2-2	TGTGCCACCGATTCCGGGACAGGAAACACCGGGGAGCTGTTTTTT	CATDSGTGNTGELFF
TRBD1	many	TRBV6-1	TRBJ2-7	TGTGCCAGCAGCGGGGTAGATACAGGGGCGACCCCAGCGTTGTACGAGCAGTACTTC	CASSGVDTGATPALYEQYF
.	.	TRBV6-6	TRBJ1-2	TGTGCCAGCACCGGGACAAGCTATGGCTACACCTTC	CASTGTSYGYTF
TRBD2	few	TRBV9	TRBJ2-3	TGTGCCAGCCGTGAAGCGGGAGGGGGCACAGATACGCAGTATTTT	CASREAGGGTDTQYF
TRBD2	.	TRBV5-1	TRBJ2-3	TGCGCCAGCACCTTGACAGTCCGCGGGGGTGCAGATACGCAGTATTTT	CASTLTVRGGADTQYF
.	many	TRBV5-1	TRBJ1-2	TGCGCCAGCAGCCGGGGACTGGATGGCTACACCTTC	CASSRGLDGYTF